These 24 T cell receptor beta chains share one sample of origin, sequenced in a study of CD8+CD57+ T cells in acquired aplastic anemia. Patients chosen for sequencing had CD8+CD57+ cells that had expanded, as shown by flow cytometry. Profiles of TCR beta VDJ and CDR3 were generated from a genomic DNA template. MiXCR, applied by TCRdb to the reads, yields one record per CDR3 protein. This table has 150,000 to 200,000 distinct CDR3 sequences, 48% appearing once. Sequencing input: sorted CD4+, CD8+, or CD8+CD57+ T cells (not recorded which) from PBMCs. Every receptor here comes from a human donor with aplastic anemia.

The chain carries TRBV10-3 and TRBJ2-1, with 9 positions matching TRBD1. This CDR3 region has 14 residues. J gave up 8 bases and V 2 bases, and 4 bases lay outside the gene matches. The germline V gene has CDR1 ENHRY and CDR2 SYGVKD. The CDR3 DNA sequence: TGTGCCATCAGTGAGGGACAGGGGAAGGATGAGCAGTTCTTC. It specifies CAISEGQGKDEQFF.

V gene TRBV6-5 combines with J gene TRBJ1-6; D not certain. Between the trimmed V and J ends, which lost 2 bases and 7 bases, there was a span of 9 bases. Germline CDR1 is MNHEY and CDR2 is SVGAGI. The length of the CDR3 is 14 residues. The CDR3 is CASSYDSVNSPLHF. CDR3 nucleotides: TGTGCCAGCAGTTACGATTCGGTAAATTCACCCCTCCACTTT.

The chain recombines TRBV28 with TRBJ1-1; D is uncertain. The germline CDR1 and CDR2 sequences are MDHEN and SYDVKM. The CDR3 is made up of 13 amino acids. V was clipped by 8 bases and J by 3 bases, with 13 bases between them. In DNA, the CDR3 is TGTGCCAGCGGGCCCAGTAGGGACACTGAAGCTTTCTTT. This encodes CASGPSRDTEAFF. The full variable domain, completed using reference TRBV28 and TRBJ1-1, is DVKVTQSSRYLVKRTGEKVFLECVQDMDHENMFWYRQDPGLGLRLIYFSYDVKMKEKGDIPEGYSVSREKKERFSLILESASTNQTSMYLCASGPSRDTEAFFGQGTRLTVV.

This clonotype was recorded many times. The V gene is TRBV5-4, the J gene TRBJ1-1; 7 positions match TRBD1. The CDR3 is 14 residues long. Germline assignment: CDR1 SGHNT and CDR2 YYREEE (reference sequence). With V trimmed by 3 bases and J by 6 bases, 8 bases remained unmatched. The CDR3 coding sequence is TGTGCCAGCAGCTACCGGGACAGCAGCCCTGAAGCTTTCTTT. Amino acids: CASSYRDSSPEAFF.

The gene calls are TRBV19 and TRBJ2-1; 14 bases are a match to TRBD2. In germline, CDR1 is LNHDA, CDR2 SQIVND (reference sequence). CDR3 length: 18 amino acids. After removal of 6 bases from V and 8 bases from J, the junction contained 15 bases not matched to a gene. The DNA for the CDR3 is TGTGCCAGTAGCAGCGGGGGGACTAGCGGGAGAAGGCTAGATGAGCAGTTCTTC. Its protein product is CASSSGGTSGRRLDEQFF.

V and J are TRBV25-1 and TRBJ2-2; D remains unclear. Germline-derived CDR1 and CDR2 are MGHDK and SYGVNS. CDR3 length: 13 amino acids. Trimming removed 5 bases from V and 5 bases from J, with 9 bases in between. CDR3 sequence: CASSKAGTGELFF. The CDR3 nucleotides read TGTGCCAGCAGTAAGGCCGGTACCGGGGAGCTGTTTTTT.

CDR3 in amino acids: CASSLRLNNSPLHF. CDR3 sequence (DNA): TGTGCCAGCAGTTTGCGTCTGAATAATTCACCCCTCCACTTT. This chain connects TRBV12-3 or TRBV12-4 to TRBJ1-6; D is unresolved. The length of the CDR3 is 14 residues. Trimming took off 3 bases at V and 5 bases at J, with 8 bases between the two ends.

This clonotype was found a few times. J is TRBJ2-1 and V is TRBV20-1, with TRBD1 matching 8 bases. Trimming took 8 bases from V and 4 from J; bases not matched to a gene: 7. From germline, CDR1 is DFQATT and CDR2 SNEGSKA (reference sequence). The length of the CDR3 is 13 residues. In DNA, the CDR3 is TGCAGTCCTTGGGACAGGAATTACAATGAGCAGTTCTTC. Protein sequence: CSPWDRNYNEQFF.

The V gene is TRBV2, the J gene TRBJ2-5, with D uncertain. Trimming took 2 bases from V and 0 from J, leaving 16 bases between them. Germline loops: CDR1 SNHLY, CDR2 FYNNEI. This CDR3 is 17 amino acids long. The CDR3 nucleotides read TGTGCCAGCAGTGAATTAGGCCCGCTCCGACACCAAGAGACCCAGTACTTC. Translating gives CASSELGPLRHQETQYF.

This clonotype was detected many times. The chain couples TRBV7-9 to TRBJ2-7; 11 nucleotides line up with TRBD1. The V segment lost 5 bases and the J segment 7 bases; nucleotides outside the gene matches: 7. Germline CDR1 is SEHNR and CDR2 is FQNEAQ (reference sequence). The CDR3 runs to 14 residues. CDR3 in amino acids: CASSTGTGGWEQYF. As DNA, the CDR3 is TGTGCCAGCAGCACCGGGACAGGGGGTTGGGAGCAGTACTTC. The complete variable domain, with remaining parts taken from reference TRBV7-9 and TRBJ2-7, reads DTGVSQNPRHKITKRGQNVTFRCDPISEHNRLYWYRQTLGQGPEFLTYFQNEAQLEKSRLLSDRFSAERPKGSFSTLEIQRTEQGDSAMYLCASSTGTGGWEQYFGPGTRLTVT.

Only a few counts were recorded for this clonotype. The chain combines TRBV27 with TRBJ1-5; weak D call: TRBD1 (6 bases). Germline V gene data show CDR1 as MNHEY and CDR2 as SMNVEV (reference sequence). The CDR3 is 13 residues long. Deletions cut 4 bases from V and 4 bases from J, with 8 bases between. CDR3 loop: CASSYRENQPQHF. The CDR3, as DNA: TGTGCCAGCAGTTACAGGGAGAATCAGCCCCAGCATTTT.

Concerning this clonotype: A junction end diverges from the germline sequence, so it may reflect a read error. The J gene is TRBJ2-2, the V gene TRBV7-9, with a weak D call TRBD2 (6 bases). This CDR3 is 13 amino acids long. The germline CDR1 and CDR2 sequences are SEHNR and FQNEAQ (reference sequence). CDR3 loop: CASSSGKGGELFF. Here the CDR3 DNA reads TGTGCCAGCAGCTCAGGGAAGGGCGGGGAGCTGTTCTTT.

This clonotype was seen a handful of times. The rearrangement joins TRBV20-1 to TRBJ1-1; D unclear. The ends were cut back, 6 bases at V and 1 base at J, with 9 bases in the middle. Germline CDR1 and CDR2: DFQATT and SNEGSKA (reference sequence). The CDR3 is made up of 12 amino acids. In DNA form, the CDR3 reads TGCAGTGCCTCCCCAACGAACACTGAAGCTTTCTTT. Its protein is CSASPTNTEAFF.

The chain employs TRBV7-8 and TRBJ2-7, with TRBD2 as a possible D gene (6 bases). Germline CDR1 is SGHVS and CDR2 is FQNEAQ. The CDR3 loop spans 15 amino acids. The V and J ends lost 1 base and 0 bases respectively, with 10 bases between them. This chain's CDR3 is CASSLVPGSSYEQYF. The CDR3, as DNA: TGTGCCAGCAGCTTAGTCCCCGGGAGCTCCTACGAGCAGTACTTC. The full variable domain, with the rest looked up from reference TRBV7-8 and TRBJ2-7, is GAGVSQSPRYKVAKRGQDVALRCDPISGHVSLFWYQQALGQGPEFLTYFQNEAQLDKSGLPSDRFFAERPEGSVSTLKIQRTQQEDSAVYLCASSLVPGSSYEQYFGPGTRLTVT.

This sequence joins TRBV2 and TRBJ1-4, with 7 bases fitting TRBD1. Germline CDR1 and CDR2: SNHLY and FYNNEI. The ends lost 7 bases at V and 8 bases at J; junction bases unmatched: 10. The CDR3 is made up of 14 amino acids. DNA of the CDR3: TGTGCCAGCACCCCGCCCAGCAGGGGGGAAAAACTGTTTTTT. As protein: CASTPPSRGEKLFF.

This rearrangement joins TRBV11-2 to TRBJ2-3, with unresolved D. Germline CDR1 reads SGHAT; CDR2 reads FQNNGV. V was cut by 5 bases and J by 4 bases, with 16 bases left in between. This CDR3 contains 15 residues. The CDR3 nucleotides read TGTGCCAGCAGCCATTATAATCGCCCGTCAGATACGCAGTATTTT. Translation: CASSHYNRPSDTQYF.

This clonotype was counted at least ten times. The chain joins TRBV5-1 to TRBJ2-2, with 16 bases lining up with TRBD2. There are 18 residues in the CDR3. CDR1 is SGHRS, CDR2 YFSETQ, per germline. V lost 4 bases and J lost 4; bases outside the gene matches: 7. The CDR3 loop reads CASSRGLAGGPRTGELFF. The CDR3 DNA reads TGCGCCAGCAGCCGGGGACTAGCGGGAGGGCCTCGCACCGGGGAGCTGTTTTTT.

The CDR3 reads CASSLRSGQVLTDTQYF. The DNA of the CDR3 is TGTGCCAGCAGCTTAAGGTCGGGACAGGTTTTAACAGATACGCAGTATTTT. The chain employs TRBV7-6 and TRBJ2-3; TRBD1 matches 8 bases. The V gene's germline CDR1 is SGHVS and CDR2 FNYEAQ. Trimming removed 2 bases from V and 3 bases from J; junction bases left unmatched: 10. This CDR3 has 17 residues.

V gene TRBV29-1 combines with J gene TRBJ1-1; TRBD1 agrees at 7 bases. The V gene end was trimmed by 2 bases and the J gene end by 4 bases; junction bases not matched to a gene: 1. The CDR3 has 12 amino acids. Germline assignment: CDR1 SQVTM and CDR2 ANQGSEA. This CDR3 reads CSVENRGTEAFF. In nucleotides, the CDR3 is TGCAGCGTTGAAAACAGGGGCACTGAAGCTTTCTTT.

This clonotype was detected many times. The chain joins TRBV12-3 or TRBV12-4 to TRBJ2-5; D is unclear. The CDR3 extends over 13 amino acids. Trimming removed 3 bases from V and 2 bases from J, with 7 bases in between. The CDR3, as DNA: TGTGCCAGCAGTTTTAGGCCGCAAGAGACCCAGTACTTC. The encoded protein is CASSFRPQETQYF.

This clonotype has a count of ten or more. The chain links TRBV29-1 to TRBJ1-1, with 8 bases fitting TRBD1. Trimming at V came to 7 bases and at J to 1 base, leaving 2 bases not matched to a gene. The CDR3 length is 12 residues. CDR1 is SQVTM and CDR2 is ANQGSEA in the germline V gene. The CDR3 DNA follows: TGCAGCGGTGACAGGGGGAACACTGAAGCTTTCTTT. It is translated as CSGDRGNTEAFF.

This clonotype was picked up one time. The chain couples TRBV25-1 to TRBJ2-5, with a weak D call TRBD2 (6 bases). V was shortened by 8 bases and J by 3 bases, with 16 bases between the two germline ends. The CDR3 extends over 14 amino acids. Per germline, CDR1 MGHDK and CDR2 SYGVNS. The CDR3 sequence is CASFGTYTEETQYF. Written as DNA, the CDR3 is TGTGCCAGCTTCGGGACTTACACCGAAGAGACCCAGTACTTC.

The chain uses TRBV15 and TRBJ2-1; 7 nucleotides line up with TRBD2. This CDR3 has 14 residues. The ends lost 3 bases at V and 7 bases at J; junction bases unmatched: 6. The V gene's germline CDR1 is LNHNV and CDR2 YYDKDF (reference sequence). This CDR3 is CATSSLWRGNEQFF. The CDR3 DNA reads as TGTGCCACCAGCAGCTTGTGGCGGGGGAATGAGCAGTTCTTC.

This clonotype was observed at least ten times. This chain uses TRBV29-1 with TRBJ1-5; D gene ambiguous. The CDR3 length is 15 residues. Germline V lookup: CDR1 SQVTM, CDR2 ANQGSEA. V was shortened by 6 bases and J by 0 bases, with 15 bases between the two germline ends. The CDR3, as DNA: TGCAGCGTGAGCCGACACCTCTATAGCAATCAGCCCCAGCATTTT. Protein: CSVSRHLYSNQPQHF. The variable domain in full, with the rest retrieved from reference TRBV29-1 and TRBJ1-5, is SAVISQKPSRDICQRGTSLTIQCQVDSQVTMMFWYRQQPGQSLTLIATANQGSEATYESGFVIDKFPISRPNLTFSTLTVSNMSPEDSSIYLCSVSRHLYSNQPQHFGDGTRLSIL.